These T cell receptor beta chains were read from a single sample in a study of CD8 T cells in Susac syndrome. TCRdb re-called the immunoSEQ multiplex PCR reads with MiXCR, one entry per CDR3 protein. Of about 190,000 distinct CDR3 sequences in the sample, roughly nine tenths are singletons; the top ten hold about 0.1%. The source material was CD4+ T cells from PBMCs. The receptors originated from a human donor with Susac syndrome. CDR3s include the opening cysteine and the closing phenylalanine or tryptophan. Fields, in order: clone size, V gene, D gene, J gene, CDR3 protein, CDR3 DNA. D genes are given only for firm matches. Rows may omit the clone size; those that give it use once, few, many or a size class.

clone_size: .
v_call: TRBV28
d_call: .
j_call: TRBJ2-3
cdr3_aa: CASSSGGTASTDTQYF
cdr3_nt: TGTGCCAGCAGTTCGGGGGGCACGGCTAGCACAGATACGCAGTATTTT

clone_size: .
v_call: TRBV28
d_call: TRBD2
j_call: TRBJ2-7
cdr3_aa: CASSPGTSGTRLIYEQYF
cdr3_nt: TGTGCCAGCAGTCCTGGGACTAGCGGGACCCGCCTCATCTACGAGCAGTACTTC

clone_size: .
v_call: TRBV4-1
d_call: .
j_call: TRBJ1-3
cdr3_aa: CASSPVSTSSGNTIYF
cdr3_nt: TGCGCCAGCAGCCCAGTTAGTACGAGCTCTGGAAACACCATATATTTT

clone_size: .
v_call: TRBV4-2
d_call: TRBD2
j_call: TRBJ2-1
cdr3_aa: CASSQTPAGLALVNEQFF
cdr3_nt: TGTGCCAGCAGCCAAACACCGGCCGGACTAGCCCTAGTCAATGAGCAGTTCTTC

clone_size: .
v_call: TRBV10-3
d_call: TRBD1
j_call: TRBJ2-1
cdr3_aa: CAISESRTGSYNEQFF
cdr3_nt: TGTGCCATCAGTGAGTCTAGGACAGGGTCCTACAATGAGCAGTTCTTC

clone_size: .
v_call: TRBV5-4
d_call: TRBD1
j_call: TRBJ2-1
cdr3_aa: CASSSSGDRGFHEQFF
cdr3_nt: TGTGCCAGCAGCTCGTCCGGGGACAGGGGGTTTCATGAGCAGTTCTTC

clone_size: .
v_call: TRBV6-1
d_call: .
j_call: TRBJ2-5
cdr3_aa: CASSPRTALRGETQYF
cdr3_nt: TGTGCCAGCAGCCCCCGGACAGCCTTACGGGGGGAGACCCAGTACTTC

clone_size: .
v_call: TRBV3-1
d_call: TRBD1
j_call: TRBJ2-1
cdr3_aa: CASSHATGDLFF
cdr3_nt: TGTGCCAGCAGCCACGCGACAGGGGATCTGTTCTTC

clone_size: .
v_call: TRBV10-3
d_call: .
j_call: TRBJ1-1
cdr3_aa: CASRQGDTEAFF
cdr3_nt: TGTGCCTCCCGGCAGGGAGACACTGAAGCTTTCTTT

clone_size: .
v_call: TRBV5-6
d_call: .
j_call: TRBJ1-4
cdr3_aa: CASSFGATNEKLFF
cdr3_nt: TGTGCCAGCAGCTTCGGAGCAACTAATGAAAAACTGTTTTTT

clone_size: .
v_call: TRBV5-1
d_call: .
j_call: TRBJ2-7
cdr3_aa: CASSLDGAYEQYF
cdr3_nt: TGCGCCAGCAGCTTGGACGGAGCCTACGAGCAGTACTTC

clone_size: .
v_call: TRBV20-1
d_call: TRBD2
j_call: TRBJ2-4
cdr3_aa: CSARVASGKRQYF
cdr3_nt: TGCAGTGCTAGAGTGGCTAGCGGGAAACGTCAGTACTTC

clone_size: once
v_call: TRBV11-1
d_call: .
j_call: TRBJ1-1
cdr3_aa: CASSLTAAITEAFF
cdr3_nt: TGTGCCAGCAGCTTGACAGCCGCTATCACTGAAGCTTTCTTT

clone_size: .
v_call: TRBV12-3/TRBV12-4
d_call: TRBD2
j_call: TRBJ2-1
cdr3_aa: CASRELAGGRVQFF
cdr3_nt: TGTGCCAGCAGGGAACTAGCGGGAGGTAGGGTGCAGTTCTTC

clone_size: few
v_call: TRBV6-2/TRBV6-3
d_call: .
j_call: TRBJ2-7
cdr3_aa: CASSYRREQYF
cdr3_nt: TGTGCCAGCAGTTACAGAAGGGAGCAGTACTTC

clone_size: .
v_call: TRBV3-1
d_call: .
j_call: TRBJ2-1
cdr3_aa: CASSQVDRYNEQFF
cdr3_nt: TGTGCCAGCAGCCAAGTAGATAGGTACAATGAGCAGTTCTTC

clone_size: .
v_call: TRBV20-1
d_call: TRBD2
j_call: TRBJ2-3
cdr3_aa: CSALRTSGGQTYTQYF
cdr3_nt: TGCAGTGCTCTACGGACTAGCGGGGGGCAGACGTATACGCAGTATTTT

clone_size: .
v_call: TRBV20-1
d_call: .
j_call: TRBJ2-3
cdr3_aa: CSATGGLDTQYF
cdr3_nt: TGCAGTGCTACAGGGGGGCTAGATACGCAGTATTTT

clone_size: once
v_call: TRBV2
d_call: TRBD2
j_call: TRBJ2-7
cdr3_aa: CASRTSGETYEQYF
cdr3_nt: TGTGCCAGTAGGACTAGCGGGGAAACCTACGAGCAGTACTTC

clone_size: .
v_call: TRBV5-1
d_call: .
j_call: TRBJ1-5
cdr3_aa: CASSFRGNQPQHF
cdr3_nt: TGCGCCAGCAGCTTTAGGGGGAATCAGCCCCAGCATTTT

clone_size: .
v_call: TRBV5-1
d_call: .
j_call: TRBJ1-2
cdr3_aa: CASSAPEGYGYTF
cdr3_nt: TGCGCCAGCAGCGCTCCCGAGGGCTATGGCTACACCTTC

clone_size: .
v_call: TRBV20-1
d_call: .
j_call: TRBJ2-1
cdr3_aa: CSARGGYNEQFF
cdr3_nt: TGCAGTGCTAGGGGGGGTTACAATGAGCAGTTCTTC

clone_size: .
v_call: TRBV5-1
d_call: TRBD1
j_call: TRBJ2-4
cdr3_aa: CASSLRQGSAKNIQYF
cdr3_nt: TGCGCCAGCAGCCTGAGACAGGGTAGCGCCAAAAACATTCAGTACTTC

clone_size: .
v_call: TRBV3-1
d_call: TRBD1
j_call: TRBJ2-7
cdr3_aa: CASSQGQGIGEQYF
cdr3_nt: TGTGCCAGCAGCCAAGGACAGGGGATAGGAGAGCAGTACTTC

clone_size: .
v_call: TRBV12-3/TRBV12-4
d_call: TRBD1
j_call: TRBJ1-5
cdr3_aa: CASRPGQGRQPQHF
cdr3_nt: TGTGCCAGCAGACCTGGACAGGGAAGACAGCCCCAGCATTTT

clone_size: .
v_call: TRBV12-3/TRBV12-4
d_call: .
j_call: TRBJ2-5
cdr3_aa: CASSFLGQETQYF
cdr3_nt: TGTGCCAGCAGTTTTCTGGGGCAAGAGACCCAGTACTTC

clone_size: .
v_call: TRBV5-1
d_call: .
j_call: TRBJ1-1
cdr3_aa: CASSPFSNTEAFF
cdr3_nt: TGCGCCAGCAGCCCCTTCAGCAACACTGAAGCTTTCTTT

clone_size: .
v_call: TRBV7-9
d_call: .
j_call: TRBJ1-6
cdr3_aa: CASSPGGSNSPLHF
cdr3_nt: TGTGCCAGCAGCCCCGGGGGAAGCAATTCACCCCTCCACTTT

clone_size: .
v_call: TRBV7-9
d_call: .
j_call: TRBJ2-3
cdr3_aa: CASRPRAEDTQYF
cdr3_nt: TGTGCCAGCAGACCCAGGGCAGAGGATACGCAGTATTTT

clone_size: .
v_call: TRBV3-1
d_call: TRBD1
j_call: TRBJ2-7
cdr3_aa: CASSPGTEGEQYF
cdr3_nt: TGTGCCAGCAGCCCCGGGACAGAGGGCGAGCAGTACTTC

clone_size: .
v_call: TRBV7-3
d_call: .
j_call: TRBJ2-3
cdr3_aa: CASSQAHFSGFTDTQYF
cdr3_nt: TGTGCCAGCAGCCAAGCTCATTTTAGCGGTTTCACAGATACGCAGTATTTT

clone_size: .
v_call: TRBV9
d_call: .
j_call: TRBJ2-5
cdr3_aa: CASSVAPNSGETQYF
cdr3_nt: TGTGCCAGCAGCGTAGCTCCGAACTCCGGAGAGACCCAGTACTTC

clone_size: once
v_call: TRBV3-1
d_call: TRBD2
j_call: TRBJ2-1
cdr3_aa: CASSQDRGGETYNEQFF
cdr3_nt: TGTGCCAGCAGCCAAGATCGGGGGGGAGAAACCTACAATGAGCAGTTCTTC

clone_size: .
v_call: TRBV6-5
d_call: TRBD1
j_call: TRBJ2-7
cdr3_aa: CASRGTGNFGQYF
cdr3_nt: TGTGCCAGCCGAGGGACAGGGAATTTTGGGCAGTACTTC

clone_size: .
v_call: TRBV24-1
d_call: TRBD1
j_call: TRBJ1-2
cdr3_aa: CATQGANYGYTF
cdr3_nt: TGTGCCACACAGGGGGCCAACTATGGCTACACCTTC

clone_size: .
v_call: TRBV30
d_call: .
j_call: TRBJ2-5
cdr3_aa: CAWIPRRGTYQETQYF
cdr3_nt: TGTGCCTGGATCCCTCGGAGGGGGACTTACCAAGAGACCCAGTACTTC

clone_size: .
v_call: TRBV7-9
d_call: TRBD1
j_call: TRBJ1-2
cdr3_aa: CASSFGQGGYGYTF
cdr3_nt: TGTGCCAGCAGCTTCGGACAGGGAGGCTATGGCTACACCTTC

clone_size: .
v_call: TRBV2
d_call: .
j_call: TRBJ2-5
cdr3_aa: CASSDPRVIETQYF
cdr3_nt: TGTGCCAGCAGTGACCCCAGGGTAATAGAGACCCAGTACTTC

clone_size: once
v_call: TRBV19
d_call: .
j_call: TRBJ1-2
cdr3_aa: CASSISGDSYGYTF
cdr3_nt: TGTGCCAGTAGTATATCAGGGGACTCCTATGGCTACACCTTC

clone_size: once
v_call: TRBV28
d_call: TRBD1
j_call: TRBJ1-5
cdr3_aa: CASSLHWGQGGNQPQHF
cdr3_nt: TGTGCCAGCAGTTTACATTGGGGACAGGGGGGCAATCAGCCCCAGCATTTT

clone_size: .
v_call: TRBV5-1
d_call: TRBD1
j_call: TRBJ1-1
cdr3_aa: CASSGGQVIEGTEAFF
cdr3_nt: TGCGCCAGCAGCGGGGGACAGGTGATCGAGGGGACCGAAGCTTTCTTT

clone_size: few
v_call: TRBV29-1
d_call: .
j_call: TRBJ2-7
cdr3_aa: CSVVLSRGQLSYEQYF
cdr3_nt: TGCAGCGTTGTCCTTTCCCGTGGGCAACTCTCCTACGAGCAGTACTTC

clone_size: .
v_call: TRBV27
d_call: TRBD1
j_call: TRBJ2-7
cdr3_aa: CASISQQGPYEQYF
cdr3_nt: TGTGCCAGCATTAGTCAACAGGGGCCCTACGAGCAGTACTTC

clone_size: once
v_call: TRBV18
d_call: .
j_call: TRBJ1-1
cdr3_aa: CASSPRLAQGGTEAFF
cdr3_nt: TGTGCCAGCTCACCACGGTTAGCGCAGGGAGGGACTGAAGCTTTCTTT

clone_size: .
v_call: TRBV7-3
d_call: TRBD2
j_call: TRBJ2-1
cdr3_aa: CASSGGQSSTSGSYNEQFF
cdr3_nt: TGTGCCAGCAGCGGGGGGCAGTCTTCAACTAGCGGGAGTTACAATGAGCAGTTCTTC

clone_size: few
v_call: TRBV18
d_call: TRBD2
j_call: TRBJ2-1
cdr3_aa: CASSLAGSYNEQFF
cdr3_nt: TGTGCCAGCTCCCTAGCGGGCTCCTACAATGAGCAGTTCTTC

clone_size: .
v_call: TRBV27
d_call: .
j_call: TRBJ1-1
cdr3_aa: CASRNDRMNTEAFF
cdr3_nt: TGTGCCAGCAGAAACGACAGAATGAACACTGAAGCTTTCTTT

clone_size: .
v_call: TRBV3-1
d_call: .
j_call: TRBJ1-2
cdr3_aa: CASSPDHSGWGSGYTF
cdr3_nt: TGTGCCAGCAGCCCGGACCATTCAGGGTGGGGAAGTGGCTACACCTTC

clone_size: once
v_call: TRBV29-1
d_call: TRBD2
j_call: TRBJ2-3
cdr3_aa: CSVELAGGPRDTQYF
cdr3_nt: TGCAGCGTTGAACTAGCGGGAGGGCCGCGAGATACGCAGTATTTT

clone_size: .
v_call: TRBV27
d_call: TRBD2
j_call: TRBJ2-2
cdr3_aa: CASSPRTSGFTGELFF
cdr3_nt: TGTGCCAGCAGTCCTCGGACTAGCGGGTTTACCGGGGAGCTGTTTTTT

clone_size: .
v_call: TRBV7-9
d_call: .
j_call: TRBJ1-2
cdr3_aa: CASSLKVRHTANYGYTF
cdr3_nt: TGTGCCAGCAGCTTAAAAGTCAGGCATACAGCTAACTATGGCTACACCTTC

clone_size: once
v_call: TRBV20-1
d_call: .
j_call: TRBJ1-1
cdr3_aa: CSAIPTLNTEAFF
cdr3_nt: TGCAGTGCAATACCCACACTGAACACTGAAGCTTTCTTT

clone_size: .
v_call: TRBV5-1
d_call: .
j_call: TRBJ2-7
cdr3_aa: CASSLAIGEFYEQYF
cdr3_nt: TGCGCCAGCAGCTTGGCCATCGGAGAGTTCTACGAGCAGTACTTC

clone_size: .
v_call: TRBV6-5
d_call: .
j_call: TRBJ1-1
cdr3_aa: CASSYEGANTEAFF
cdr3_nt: TGTGCCAGCAGTTACGAAGGGGCGAACACTGAAGCTTTCTTT